This record concerns one T cell receptor beta chain sequence. These data belong to a study of T cell changes during pregnancy in multiple sclerosis. Profiled with immunoSEQ multiplex PCR; TCRdb holds only in-frame clones, not every one. This table holds approximately 63,000 clones, approximately 92% found once. The specimen was peripheral blood, collected in the third trimester of pregnancy. The receptor was derived from a female donor in good health, enrolled as a control in a pregnancy study.

The CDR3 sequence: CASSPAGANVLTF. CDR3 sequence (DNA): TGTGCCAGCAGCCCAGCTGGGGCCAACGTCCTGACTTTC. The chain employs TRBV6-5 and TRBJ2-6; D is undetermined. CDR1 and CDR2 (germline): MNHEY, SVGAGI. CDR3 length: 13 amino acids. V lost 6 bases, J lost 2 bases, and 5 bases lay in between.